This TCR beta chain originates from a study of beta chain features in type 1 diabetes. Notes on the study in general: TCRB repertoires of naive, central memory and Treg cells appeared more similar among patients than among healthy donors. Shortening of TCRB CDR3s, moderate but significant, appeared in all four CD4+ subsets of Type 1 diabetes patients.

Donors underwent one heparinised blood draw, roughly 110 mL on average. In the case of this clone: The target antigen is unknown.

Germline CDR1 and CDR2: SGDLS and YYNGEE. This CDR3 is 17 amino acids long. The V and J ends lost 0 bases and 5 bases, in that order; junction bases with no gene match: 13. Expressed TCRB transcripts were sequenced because the isolated RNA had all been reverse transcribed beforehand. Sequenced by immunoSEQ multiplex PCR; TCRdb stores in-frame clones only, minus some. Of roughly 290,000 clones in the sample, approximately 15% were seen once. The chain carries TRBV9 and TRBJ2-5; 7 bases agree with TRBD2. Sequencing input: naive CD4+ T cells from blood. The sequence was collected from a man in his late teens or twenties with type 1 diabetes. CDR3: CASSVGWGGPPSETQYF. The DNA of the CDR3 is TGTGCCAGCAGCGTAGGGTGGGGGGGACCCCCATCCGAGACCCAGTACTTC.